The table lists the clone carrying this T cell receptor (beta chain) with a few counts. The CDR3 totals 13 residues. Trimming removed 6 bases from V and 2 bases from J, with 10 bases in between. Germline CDR1 reads MGHDK; CDR2 reads SYGVNS. TCR beta CDR3 regions were amplified from RNA. The HTBI set primed first-round TCR CDR3 RT-PCR. TCRdb analysed the multiplex PCR reads with MiXCR anew, one entry per CDR3 protein. Among 75,000 to 100,000 distinct CDR3 sequences listed, roughly 56% were seen once. This record comes from a study of T cells in Graves' hyperthyroidism and ophthalmopathy. The TCR originated in a woman in her thirties or forties with Graves' hyperthyroidism. The sample taken for sequencing was blood. V usage is TRBV25-1 and J usage is TRBJ1-1, with D unresolved. DNA of the CDR3: TGTGCCAGCAGGGAGGCGGGAAACACTGAAGCTTTCTTT. Encoded protein: CASREAGNTEAFF.